The clone carrying this T cell receptor beta chain was found a few times. This specimen comes from a study of response to subunit inactivated influenza vaccine. CDR3 size: 13 residues. From germline, CDR1 is SGHTA and CDR2 FQGNSA. The V gene lost 5 bases and the J gene lost 10 bases, with 15 bases spanning the gap. MiXCR was run by TCRdb on the RT-PCR reads, yielding one entry per CDR3 protein. The table includes about 570,000 distinct CDR3 sequences, about 11% detected once. The same sample was also studied in work on T cells expressing NK-cell markers. Per that paper: The authors generated TCR beta cDNA through 5'RACE template switching with UMIs. Each TCR beta repertoire originated in sorted T cells that were CD3+CD56+NKG2C+, CD3+CD56+NKG2C- or CD3+CD56-NKG2C+. Roughly six donors showed dominant NKG2C+ clonotypes comprising roughly 1.0-7.0% of their CD8+ T cells. Among several donors, these clonotypes also ranked first in the CD3+CD56-NKG2C+ fraction. Uncertainty persisted over the HCMV specificity of expanded NKG2C+ T cell clones.

The chain combines TRBV7-2 with TRBJ2-1; a weak D match, TRBD1 (6 bases). The sequences come from PBMCs from blood, collected on the day of vaccination. This clonotype originated in a man aged 45-65 years who received an inactivated influenza vaccine. The CDR3 nucleotides are TGTGCCAGCAGCGTATACAGGGTCAACGAGCAGTTCTTC. It codes for CASSVYRVNEQFF.